This T cell receptor beta chain was retrieved from a study of blood T cell repertoires in COVID-19. Overall study context: The United States, Italy and Spain were the sources of the acute and convalescent COVID-19 samples. PBMCs, B-cell-depleted T cells, or T cells were the source of the cDNA or gDNA that made up the material.

V trimming: 0 bases; J trimming: 11 bases; junction bases outside the gene matches: 9. Per the germline V gene, CDR1 is SGHNT and CDR2 is YYREEE (reference sequence). This CDR3 spans 15 amino acids. Per the authors' pipeline: Researchers report that nucleated cell counts were estimated from reference gene primer amplification. Only in-frame clones appear in the TCRdb table, and some are missing; sequencing was by immunoSEQ multiplex PCR. V, J and clone size are taken as reported in that table, and D and trimming were inferred from the DNA itself. The sample records roughly 120,000 clones, approximately 70% being singletons.

The chain carries TRBV5-4 and TRBJ1-4, with 8 positions matching TRBD1. The sequencing input was peripheral blood. The sequence was obtained from a woman aged 60-75 years with acute or convalescent COVID-19. CDR3 sequence (DNA): TGTGCCAGCAGCTTGGGGACAGGGATAAGTGGCAAACTGTTTTTT. Its protein product is CASSLGTGISGKLFF.